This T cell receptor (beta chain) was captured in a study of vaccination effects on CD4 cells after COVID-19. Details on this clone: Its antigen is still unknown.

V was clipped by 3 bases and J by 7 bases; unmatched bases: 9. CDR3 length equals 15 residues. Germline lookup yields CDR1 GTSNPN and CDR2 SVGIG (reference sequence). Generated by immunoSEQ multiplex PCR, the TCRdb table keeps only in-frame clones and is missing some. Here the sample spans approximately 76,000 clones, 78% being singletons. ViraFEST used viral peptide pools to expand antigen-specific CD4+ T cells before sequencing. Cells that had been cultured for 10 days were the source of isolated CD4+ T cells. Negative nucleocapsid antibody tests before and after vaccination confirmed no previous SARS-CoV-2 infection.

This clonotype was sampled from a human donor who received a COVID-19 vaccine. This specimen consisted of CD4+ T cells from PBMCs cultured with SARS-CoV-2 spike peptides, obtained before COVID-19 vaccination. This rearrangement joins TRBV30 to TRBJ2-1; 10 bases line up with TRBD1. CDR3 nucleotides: TGTGCCTGGAGGACAAAGACAGGGGGCTTAAATGAGCAGTTCTTC. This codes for CAWRTKTGGLNEQFF.